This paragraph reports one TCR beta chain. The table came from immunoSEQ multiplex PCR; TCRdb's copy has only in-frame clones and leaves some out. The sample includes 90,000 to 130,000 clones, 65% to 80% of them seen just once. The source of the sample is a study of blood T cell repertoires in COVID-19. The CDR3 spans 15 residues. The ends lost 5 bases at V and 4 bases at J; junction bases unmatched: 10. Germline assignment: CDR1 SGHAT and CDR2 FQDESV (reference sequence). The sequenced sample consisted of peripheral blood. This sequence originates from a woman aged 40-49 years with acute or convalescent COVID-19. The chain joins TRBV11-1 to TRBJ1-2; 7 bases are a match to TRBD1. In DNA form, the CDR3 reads TGTGCCAGCAGCCCTCTGGACAGGAAGGGCTATGGCTACACCTTC. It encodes CASSPLDRKGYGYTF.